A selection of T cell receptor beta chains follows, all from one sample in a study of blood T cell repertoires in COVID-19. Data came from immunoSEQ multiplex PCR; TCRdb stores just in-frame clones and leaves some out. The sample has about 220,000 clones; approximately 78% are singletons. Sample: peripheral blood. The receptors shown here come from a woman between 65 and 79 years old with COVID-19, enrolled during active disease. Both conserved end residues are part of each CDR3. The D gene is left open where the match is weak. Only part of the rows carry a size: once, few, many, or a class if the clone is expanded.

J gene: TRBJ2-4; clone size: once; V gene: TRBV6-2/TRBV6-3; D gene: TRBD2; CDR3 protein: CASSSGGGVNIQYF; CDR3 DNA: TGTGCCAGCAGTTCCGGGGGAGGGGTCAACATTCAGTACTTC
J gene: TRBJ2-2; clone size: .; V gene: TRBV30; D gene: .; CDR3 protein: CAWIRGHQLNTGELFF; CDR3 DNA: TGTGCCTGGATAAGGGGCCACCAACTAAACACCGGGGAGCTGTTTTTT
J gene: TRBJ2-7; clone size: once; V gene: TRBV19; D gene: .; CDR3 protein: CASSVAAFGEQYF; CDR3 DNA: TGTGCCAGTAGCGTAGCGGCCTTCGGCGAGCAGTACTTC
J gene: TRBJ2-7; clone size: .; V gene: TRBV11-2; D gene: .; CDR3 protein: CASSLSGAGYEQYF; CDR3 DNA: TGTGCCAGCAGCTTATCCGGCGCGGGTTACGAGCAGTACTTC
J gene: TRBJ2-7; clone size: .; V gene: TRBV7-2; D gene: TRBD1; CDR3 protein: CASSPRTGPYEQYF; CDR3 DNA: TGTGCCAGCAGCCCTAGGACAGGCCCCTACGAGCAGTACTTC
J gene: TRBJ1-2; clone size: few; V gene: TRBV4-3; D gene: TRBD1; CDR3 protein: CASSQDPGQLYGYTF; CDR3 DNA: TGCGCCAGCAGCCAAGATCCGGGACAGCTCTATGGCTACACCTTC
J gene: TRBJ2-7; clone size: .; V gene: TRBV11-2; D gene: TRBD1; CDR3 protein: CASSLVGQAYEQYF; CDR3 DNA: TGTGCCAGCAGCTTAGTGGGACAGGCCTACGAGCAGTACTTC
J gene: TRBJ1-5; clone size: once; V gene: TRBV27; D gene: TRBD1; CDR3 protein: CASSWGQSPNQPQHF; CDR3 DNA: TGTGCCAGCAGTTGGGGACAGTCCCCCAATCAGCCCCAGCATTTT
J gene: TRBJ2-1; clone size: once; V gene: TRBV18; D gene: TRBD2; CDR3 protein: CASSPPGRSTRGGNEQFF; CDR3 DNA: TGTGCCAGCTCACCACCGGGAAGAAGCACACGGGGGGGCAATGAGCAGTTCTTC
J gene: TRBJ1-2; clone size: few; V gene: TRBV5-1; D gene: .; CDR3 protein: CASTPGGALGVFGYTF; CDR3 DNA: TGCGCCAGCACCCCGGGGGGCGCACTTGGCGTTTTCGGCTACACCTTC
J gene: TRBJ2-5; clone size: few; V gene: TRBV19; D gene: .; CDR3 protein: CASSIATRGLQYF; CDR3 DNA: TGTGCCAGTAGTATTGCAACCCGAGGGCTCCAGTACTTC
J gene: TRBJ2-7; clone size: .; V gene: TRBV28; D gene: TRBD1; CDR3 protein: CASSSHGQGVYEQYF; CDR3 DNA: TGTGCCAGCAGTTCTCACGGACAGGGGGTCTACGAGCAGTACTTC
J gene: TRBJ1-2; clone size: .; V gene: TRBV19; D gene: TRBD1; CDR3 protein: CASSPWTGGVGGYTF; CDR3 DNA: TGTGCCAGTAGTCCTTGGACAGGGGGCGTCGGGGGCTACACCTTC
J gene: TRBJ1-1; clone size: many; V gene: TRBV28; D gene: .; CDR3 protein: CASTLGGAGTEAFF; CDR3 DNA: TGTGCCAGCACCCTAGGGGGGGCAGGCACTGAAGCTTTCTTT
J gene: TRBJ2-7; clone size: .; V gene: TRBV5-5; D gene: TRBD2; CDR3 protein: CASSLVEAGYEQYF; CDR3 DNA: TGTGCCAGCAGCTTGGTCGAAGCGGGGTACGAGCAGTACTTC
J gene: TRBJ1-1; clone size: .; V gene: TRBV20-1; D gene: .; CDR3 protein: CSARQLTEAFF; CDR3 DNA: TGCAGTGCTAGACAACTAACTGAAGCTTTCTTT
J gene: TRBJ1-6; clone size: .; V gene: TRBV2; D gene: .; CDR3 protein: CASSEVPGYNSPLHF; CDR3 DNA: TGTGCCAGCAGTGAAGTGCCAGGGTATAATTCACCCCTCCACTTT
J gene: TRBJ1-3; clone size: .; V gene: TRBV5-6; D gene: .; CDR3 protein: CASTTPTRGSSGNTIYF; CDR3 DNA: TGTGCCAGCACTACACCGACCCGCGGGAGCTCTGGAAACACCATATATTTT
J gene: TRBJ1-2; clone size: .; V gene: TRBV19; D gene: .; CDR3 protein: CASKEQQYNYGYTF; CDR3 DNA: TGTGCCAGTAAGGAACAGCAATATAACTATGGCTACACCTTC
J gene: TRBJ1-5; clone size: .; V gene: TRBV7-8; D gene: .; CDR3 protein: CASSRGDRSSEPQHF; CDR3 DNA: TGTGCCAGCAGCCGGGGAGACAGGTCGTCGGAGCCCCAGCATTTT
J gene: TRBJ2-2; clone size: .; V gene: TRBV7-3; D gene: .; CDR3 protein: CASSQLNTGELFF; CDR3 DNA: TGTGCCAGCAGCCAACTAAACACCGGGGAGCTGTTTTTT
J gene: TRBJ2-2; clone size: .; V gene: TRBV24-1; D gene: TRBD1; CDR3 protein: CATSDPRDRVDTGELFF; CDR3 DNA: TGTGCCACCAGTGATCCCCGGGACAGGGTCGATACCGGGGAGCTGTTTTTT
J gene: TRBJ2-2; clone size: .; V gene: TRBV18; D gene: TRBD2; CDR3 protein: CASSPAGDTGELFF; CDR3 DNA: TGTGCCAGCTCACCAGCGGGAGACACCGGGGAGCTGTTTTTT
J gene: TRBJ1-2; clone size: .; V gene: TRBV30; D gene: TRBD1; CDR3 protein: CAWNRGQGEGYGYTF; CDR3 DNA: TGTGCCTGGAACCGAGGACAGGGGGAGGGCTATGGCTACACCTTC
J gene: TRBJ2-5; clone size: .; V gene: TRBV3-1/TRBV3-2; D gene: .; CDR3 protein: CASSHLLRKSGGETQYF; CDR3 DNA: TGTGCCAGCAGCCATTTGCTGCGGAAATCCGGAGGAGAGACCCAGTACTTC
J gene: TRBJ1-1; clone size: .; V gene: TRBV5-4; D gene: TRBD1; CDR3 protein: CASSLDWDREAFF; CDR3 DNA: TGTGCCAGCAGCTTGGACTGGGACAGAGAAGCTTTCTTT
J gene: TRBJ1-5; clone size: .; V gene: TRBV2; D gene: TRBD1; CDR3 protein: CASSYTGGPQPQHF; CDR3 DNA: TGTGCCAGCAGTTATACAGGGGGCCCGCAGCCCCAGCATTTT
J gene: TRBJ2-1; clone size: .; V gene: TRBV30; D gene: TRBD1; CDR3 protein: CAWRALGDHRGYNEQFF; CDR3 DNA: TGTGCCTGGAGAGCGTTGGGGGACCACAGGGGGTACAATGAGCAGTTCTTC
J gene: TRBJ1-1; clone size: .; V gene: TRBV7-6; D gene: .; CDR3 protein: CASSSLSGAGTEAFF; CDR3 DNA: TGTGCCAGCAGCTCTTTATCAGGGGCTGGGACTGAAGCTTTCTTT
J gene: TRBJ2-5; clone size: .; V gene: TRBV19; D gene: TRBD1; CDR3 protein: CASSIEQGRTQYF; CDR3 DNA: TGTGCCAGTAGTATCGAACAGGGGAGGACCCAGTACTTC
J gene: TRBJ1-2; clone size: few; V gene: TRBV30; D gene: .; CDR3 protein: CAWSVLVAGIAFF; CDR3 DNA: TGTGCCTGGAGTGTACTTGTTGCGGGGATAGCCTTCTTC
J gene: TRBJ1-2; clone size: .; V gene: TRBV28; D gene: .; CDR3 protein: CASSNTASNYGYTF; CDR3 DNA: TGTGCCAGCAGTAATACAGCATCTAACTATGGCTACACCTTC
J gene: TRBJ2-1; clone size: .; V gene: TRBV15; D gene: TRBD2; CDR3 protein: CATSTGTSGSEQFF; CDR3 DNA: TGTGCCACCAGCACCGGGACTAGCGGGAGCGAGCAGTTCTTC
J gene: TRBJ1-2; clone size: .; V gene: TRBV7-2; D gene: .; CDR3 protein: CASSLAGVDGYTF; CDR3 DNA: TGTGCCAGCAGCTTAGCAGGGGTAGATGGCTACACCTTC
J gene: TRBJ1-5; clone size: .; V gene: TRBV6-6; D gene: .; CDR3 protein: CASSYSGGHAQPQHF; CDR3 DNA: TGTGCCAGCAGTTACTCCGGGGGGCATGCACAGCCCCAGCATTTT
J gene: TRBJ2-1; clone size: once; V gene: TRBV6-2/TRBV6-3; D gene: .; CDR3 protein: CASSYSGRRDRNEQFF; CDR3 DNA: TGTGCCAGCAGTTACTCGGGGAGGCGGGATCGTAATGAGCAGTTCTTC
J gene: TRBJ1-2; clone size: .; V gene: TRBV19; D gene: .; CDR3 protein: CASSIKAQGNYGYTF; CDR3 DNA: TGTGCCAGTAGTATAAAAGCCCAGGGAAACTATGGCTACACCTTC
J gene: TRBJ2-1; clone size: few; V gene: TRBV5-5; D gene: TRBD2; CDR3 protein: CASSPLTSGYNEQFF; CDR3 DNA: TGTGCCAGCAGCCCCCTGACTAGCGGATACAATGAGCAGTTCTTC
J gene: TRBJ1-5; clone size: once; V gene: TRBV6-2/TRBV6-3; D gene: .; CDR3 protein: CASSTEYRNQPQHF; CDR3 DNA: TGTGCCAGCAGTACAGAATATAGGAATCAGCCCCAGCATTTT
J gene: TRBJ2-5; clone size: .; V gene: TRBV24-1; D gene: TRBD1; CDR3 protein: CATSMTGGRGETQYF; CDR3 DNA: TGTGCCACCAGTATGACAGGGGGCCGGGGAGAGACCCAGTACTTC
J gene: TRBJ2-3; clone size: .; V gene: TRBV5-1; D gene: TRBD1; CDR3 protein: CASSGEDRSTDTQYF; CDR3 DNA: TGCGCCAGCAGCGGAGAGGACAGGAGTACAGATACGCAGTATTTT
J gene: TRBJ1-1; clone size: .; V gene: TRBV5-1; D gene: .; CDR3 protein: CASGGQLNTEAFF; CDR3 DNA: TGCGCCAGCGGCGGACAGTTGAACACTGAAGCTTTCTTT
J gene: TRBJ2-7; clone size: .; V gene: TRBV18; D gene: .; CDR3 protein: CASSPGRKHEQYF; CDR3 DNA: TGTGCCAGCTCACCAGGGAGGAAACACGAGCAGTACTTC
J gene: TRBJ2-7; clone size: .; V gene: TRBV5-5; D gene: TRBD2; CDR3 protein: CASSLRLAGKGYEQYF; CDR3 DNA: TGTGCCAGCAGCTTGAGGCTAGCGGGAAAAGGGTACGAGCAGTACTTC
J gene: TRBJ1-1; clone size: .; V gene: TRBV6-2/TRBV6-3; D gene: .; CDR3 protein: CASSWWANTEAFF; CDR3 DNA: TGTGCCAGCAGTTGGTGGGCGAACACTGAAGCTTTCTTT
J gene: TRBJ1-5; clone size: once; V gene: TRBV27; D gene: TRBD1; CDR3 protein: CASSSTTGGSQPQHF; CDR3 DNA: TGTGCCAGCAGCTCTACGACAGGGGGTAGTCAGCCCCAGCATTTT
J gene: TRBJ1-1; clone size: .; V gene: TRBV29-1; D gene: .; CDR3 protein: CSVHSGVTEAFF; CDR3 DNA: TGCAGCGTTCACTCAGGGGTCACTGAAGCTTTCTTT
J gene: TRBJ2-2; clone size: few; V gene: TRBV5-1; D gene: .; CDR3 protein: CASTPGERFTGELFF; CDR3 DNA: TGCGCCAGCACCCCGGGAGAGAGGTTCACCGGGGAGCTGTTTTTT
J gene: TRBJ2-2; clone size: few; V gene: TRBV5-4; D gene: TRBD2; CDR3 protein: CASSSVSGRGTGELFF; CDR3 DNA: TGTGCCAGCAGCTCCGTTAGCGGGAGAGGGACCGGGGAGCTGTTTTTT
J gene: TRBJ2-7; clone size: .; V gene: TRBV19; D gene: TRBD1; CDR3 protein: CASSRDRNYEQYF; CDR3 DNA: TGTGCCAGTAGCCGGGACAGGAACTACGAGCAGTACTTC
J gene: TRBJ2-5; clone size: .; V gene: TRBV5-1; D gene: .; CDR3 protein: CASSLAGGRLQETQYF; CDR3 DNA: TGCGCCAGCAGCTTGGCCGGGGGACGCTTACAAGAGACCCAGTACTTC